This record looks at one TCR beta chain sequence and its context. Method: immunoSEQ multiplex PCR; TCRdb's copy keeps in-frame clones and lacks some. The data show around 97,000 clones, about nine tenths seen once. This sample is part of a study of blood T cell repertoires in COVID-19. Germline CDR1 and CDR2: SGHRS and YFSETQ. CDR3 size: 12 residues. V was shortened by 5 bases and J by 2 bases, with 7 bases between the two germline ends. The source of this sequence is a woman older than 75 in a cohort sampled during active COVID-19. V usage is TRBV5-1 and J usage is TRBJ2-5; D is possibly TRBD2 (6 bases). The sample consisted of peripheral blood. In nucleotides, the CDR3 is TGCGCCAGCAGTCGGGGGCAAGAGACCCAGTACTTC. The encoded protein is CASSRGQETQYF.